These 27 T cell receptor beta chains originate from one sample sequenced in a study of response to subunit inactivated influenza vaccine. TCRdb re-called the RT-PCR reads with MiXCR, one entry per CDR3 protein. The sample holds about 650,000 distinct CDR3 sequences, roughly 14% seen once. The input for sequencing was PBMCs from blood, taken roughly 12 days after vaccination. These receptors were obtained from a man aged 45 to 65 who received an inactivated influenza vaccine.

This clonotype came up many times. This chain connects TRBV20-1 to TRBJ1-4, with no clear D. The CDR3 totals 13 residues. V dropped 6 bases and J dropped 4 bases, with 12 bases sitting between them. Germline assignment: CDR1 DFQATT and CDR2 SNEGSKA (reference sequence). This chain's CDR3 is CSAPIHGNEKLFF. The CDR3 DNA sequence: TGCAGTGCCCCCATCCATGGTAATGAAAAACTGTTTTTT.

V usage is TRBV20-1 and J usage is TRBJ2-1; no clear D. Trimming removed 3 bases at V and 8 bases at J, with 14 bases between. The CDR3 has 13 residues. Germline V gene data show CDR1 as DFQATT and CDR2 as SNEGSKA (reference sequence). The CDR3 sequence: CSASWGSRYEQFF. CDR3 DNA sequence: TGCAGTGCTAGTTGGGGTTCCCGATATGAGCAGTTCTTC.

V and J are TRBV11-2 and TRBJ2-7; 8 bases align to TRBD2. V gave up 4 bases and J gave up 5 bases; unmatched junction bases: 22. Per the germline V gene, CDR1 is SGHAT and CDR2 is FQNNGV. CDR3 length: 19 residues. CDR3: CASSSTGRGSSGRLHEQYF. CDR3 DNA sequence: TGTGCCAGCAGCTCCACCGGAAGGGGCTCCAGCGGGAGACTTCACGAGCAGTACTTC.

This clonotype was counted only a few times. The chain recombines TRBV12-3 or TRBV12-4 with TRBJ2-7, with 8 bases lining up with TRBD1. V trimming: 4 bases; J trimming: 3 bases; junction bases outside the gene matches: 5. The CDR3 extends over 14 amino acids. The CDR3 region is CASSSRDRNYEQYF. Written as DNA, the CDR3 is TGTGCCAGCAGTTCAAGGGACAGGAACTACGAGCAGTACTTC.

This chain connects TRBV7-3 to TRBJ1-1; D call uncertain. The CDR3 consists of 13 residues. Trimming took off 5 bases at V and 5 bases at J, with 12 bases between the two ends. Per the germline V gene, CDR1 is SGHTA and CDR2 is FQGTGA. CDR3 amino acids: CASSTRGGTEAFF. In DNA, the CDR3 is TGTGCCAGCAGCACCCGTGGAGGGACTGAAGCTTTCTTT.

There are a few counts of this clonotype. The CDR3 sequence is CASSLRREADTQYF. The DNA for the CDR3 is TGTGCCAGCAGCTTAAGGCGGGAGGCAGATACGCAGTATTTT. The chain couples TRBV7-2 to TRBJ2-3; TRBD2 aligns across 8 bases. V was pared by 2 bases and J by 4 bases, with 2 bases of the junction left unmatched. Per germline, CDR1 SGHTA and CDR2 FQGNSA. This CDR3 region has 14 residues. The entire variable domain, with the rest obtained from reference TRBV7-2 and TRBJ2-3, is as follows: GAGVSQSPSNKVTEKGKDVELRCDPISGHTALYWYRQSLGQGLEFLIYFQGNSAPDKSGLPSDRFSAERTGGSVSTLTIQRTQQEDSAVYLCASSLRREADTQYFGPGTRLTVL.

The rearrangement joins TRBV6-5 to TRBJ2-4; a possible D gene is TRBD1 (6 bases). CDR1 is MNHEY, CDR2 SVGAGI, per germline. CDR3 length: 14 amino acids. V was pared by 2 bases and J by 5 bases, with 10 bases between. CDR3 DNA sequence: TGTGCCAGCAGTTACAACAGGGACCAAAACATTCAGTACTTC. This translates into CASSYNRDQNIQYF.

This clonotype was seen more than once but under ten times. The genes are TRBV11-2 and TRBJ2-5; D unresolved. Germline assignment: CDR1 SGHAT and CDR2 FQNNGV. This CDR3 comprises 14 residues. With 0 bases removed from V and 5 bases from J, the gap between germline ends came to 10 bases. CDR3 protein: CASSLEAGRETQYF. The CDR3 region has the DNA TGTGCCAGCAGCTTAGAGGCAGGAAGGGAGACCCAGTACTTC.

This clonotype was seen more than once but under ten times. This rearrangement joins TRBV6-1 to TRBJ2-7; 14 bases align to TRBD2. V lost 6 bases and J lost 7; bases outside the gene matches: 5. Germline V gene lookup returns CDR1 MNHNS and CDR2 SASEGT. The CDR3 length is 14 residues. CDR3 sequence reads: CASRGTSGSREQYF. In DNA form, the CDR3 reads TGTGCCAGCAGAGGGACTAGCGGGAGTCGGGAGCAGTACTTC.

This chain joins TRBV19 and TRBJ2-1; TRBD2 matches 12 bases. CDR3 size: 17 residues. Germline-derived CDR1 and CDR2 are LNHDA and SQIVND (reference sequence). V lost 1 base, J lost 5 bases, and 6 bases stayed unmatched. The CDR3 region has the DNA TGTGCCAGTAGTATAGGTCTAGCGGGAGGGTCCCACAATGAGCAGTTCTTC. Protein: CASSIGLAGGSHNEQFF.

This clonotype showed up just a few times. The rearrangement joins TRBV6-5 to TRBJ2-1; 10 bases agree with TRBD2. This CDR3 comprises 17 residues. Germline V lookup: CDR1 MNHEY, CDR2 SVGAGI. V shed 3 bases and J 7 bases; nucleotides not matched to a gene: 12. The CDR3 here is CASSYSLSGRVQNEQFF. Here the CDR3 DNA reads TGTGCCAGCAGTTATTCTCTCAGCGGGAGGGTTCAGAATGAGCAGTTCTTC.

This clonotype was recorded many times. The rearrangement links TRBV12-3 or TRBV12-4 to TRBJ1-5; D gene unclear. The CDR3 length is 13 residues. The V and J ends lost 1 base and 7 bases respectively, with 8 bases between them. This CDR3 is CASSLGLSQPQHF. CDR3 nucleotide sequence: TGTGCCAGCAGTTTAGGCTTGTCGCAGCCCCAGCATTTT.

This rearrangement joins TRBV14 to TRBJ1-6; D remains unclear. The CDR3 sequence is 14 residues long. V was cut by 4 bases and J by 14 bases, with 18 bases left in between. Germline V gene lookup returns CDR1 SGHDN and CDR2 FVKESK. The CDR3 sequence: CASSPRFGSSALHF. In DNA, the CDR3 is TGTGCCAGCAGCCCTCGATTTGGTTCCTCGGCCCTCCACTTT.

This clonotype was detected only a few times. J is TRBJ1-1 and V is TRBV5-1; D remains unclear. Per the germline V gene, CDR1 is SGHRS and CDR2 is YFSETQ. This CDR3 has 16 amino acids. Deletions cut 1 base from V and 1 base from J, with 14 bases between. In DNA form, the CDR3 reads TGCGCCAGCAGCTTGAGTACAGCTTCGAGGAACACTGAAGCTTTCTTT. Residues: CASSLSTASRNTEAFF.

The chain joins TRBV19 to TRBJ2-6; TRBD1 might be the D (5 bases). The germline CDR1 and CDR2 sequences are LNHDA and SQIVND (reference sequence). The ends were cut back, 6 bases at V and 2 bases at J, with 14 bases in the middle. The CDR3 contains 16 residues. The CDR3 here is CASSTGRRTGANVLTF. In DNA, the CDR3 is TGTGCCAGTAGCACAGGCCGGCGGACTGGGGCCAACGTCCTGACTTTC.

The J gene is TRBJ1-6, the V gene TRBV20-1, with 9 bases fitting TRBD1. Germline values: CDR1 DFQATT, CDR2 SNEGSKA (reference sequence). V shed 5 bases and J 0 bases; nucleotides not matched to a gene: 2. The CDR3 has 15 residues. The CDR3 here is CSAGQGSSYNSPLHF. The CDR3 bases are TGCAGTGCTGGACAGGGGAGCTCCTATAATTCACCCCTCCACTTT.

DNA for the CDR3: TGTGCCACCGCGGACAGTCGAACCTCTGGGGCCAACGTCCTGACTTTC. This gives the protein CATADSRTSGANVLTF. The chain has TRBV24-1 and TRBJ2-6; D perhaps matches TRBD1 (6 bases). The CDR3 runs 16 residues. The V gene lost 9 bases and the J gene lost 0 bases, with 14 bases spanning the gap. Germline-derived CDR1 and CDR2 are KGHDR and SFDVKD.

The rearrangement links TRBV7-2 to TRBJ2-1, with 13 bases lining up with TRBD2. The CDR3 consists of 17 residues. Trimming at V came to 5 bases and at J to 6 bases, leaving 10 bases not matched to a gene. CDR1 is SGHTA, CDR2 FQGNSA, per germline. In DNA, the CDR3 is TGTGCCAGCAGCCCCTCGTTAAGGACTAGCGGGAGCAATGAGCAGTTCTTC. Its protein product is CASSPSLRTSGSNEQFF.

This clonotype was recorded a few times. This chain joins TRBV5-1 and TRBJ2-7, with 8 bases lining up with TRBD1. The CDR3 loop spans 15 amino acids. After removal of 1 base from V and 3 bases from J, the junction contained 6 bases not matched to a gene. Germline-derived CDR1 and CDR2 are SGHRS and YFSETQ. CDR3 coding DNA: TGCGCCAGCAGCTTGTTTCCACAGGGGGTCTACGAGCAGTACTTC. Its translation: CASSLFPQGVYEQYF.

This clonotype was found a few times. The chain has TRBV7-2 and TRBJ2-7; 8 bases match TRBD2. The CDR3 extends over 16 amino acids. V shed 5 bases, J shed 0 bases, and the junction held 9 bases outside the gene matches. The germline gives CDR1 SGHTA, CDR2 FQGNSA. The DNA of the CDR3 is TGTGCCAGCAGCCCCTCTAGCGGGCGTTCCTCCTACGAGCAGTACTTC. This sequence encodes CASSPSSGRSSYEQYF. Drawing the rest from reference TRBV7-2 and TRBJ2-7, the complete variable domain is GAGVSQSPSNKVTEKGKDVELRCDPISGHTALYWYRQSLGQGLEFLIYFQGNSAPDKSGLPSDRFSAERTGGSVSTLTIQRTQQEDSAVYLCASSPSSGRSSYEQYFGPGTRLTVT.

The genes are TRBV7-2 and TRBJ2-3, with D hard to call. Per germline, CDR1 SGHTA and CDR2 FQGNSA. The CDR3 has 15 amino acids. Trimming removed 1 base from V and 2 bases from J, with 10 bases in between. The CDR3, as DNA: TGTGCCAGCAGCTTAGTTTCCCAGCCCACAGATACGCAGTATTTT. Translating it yields CASSLVSQPTDTQYF.

The chain employs TRBV12-3 or TRBV12-4 and TRBJ2-1; the D gene is possibly TRBD2 (5 bases). The CDR3 is 14 residues long. V lost 6 bases to trimming and J lost 4 bases, with 13 bases between them. As DNA, the CDR3 is TGTGCCAGCAGCCTCCGGAGCGGATACAATGAGCAGTTCTTC. Its protein product is CASSLRSGYNEQFF.

The sample holds a few counts of this clonotype. The chain couples TRBV21-1 to TRBJ2-5; the DNA was not used to check the table's D call, TRBD2. TRBV21-1 is termed a pseudogene. The CDR3 totals 16 residues. The CDR3 nucleotides read TGTGCCAGCAGCAAAGCCGGGAGAAGGCAAGGAGAGACCCAGTACTTC. This gives the protein CASSKAGRRQGETQYF.

This clonotype has a handful of counts. Here the CDR3 reads CSARSTGGGDTQYF. CDR3 nucleotides: TGCAGTGCTAGATCGACAGGGGGAGGAGATACGCAGTATTTT. V usage is TRBV20-1 and J usage is TRBJ2-3, with 9 bases fitting TRBD1. From germline, CDR1 is DFQATT and CDR2 SNEGSKA (reference sequence). The CDR3 length is 14 residues. V dropped 2 bases and J dropped 5; count of bases not matched to a gene: 5.

CDR3 bases: TGTGCCAGCAGCCAAGAAGCAGACTACGAGCAGTACTTC. Protein product: CASSQEADYEQYF. This chain connects TRBV4-2 to TRBJ2-7; D not resolved. Trimming removed 0 bases from V and 3 bases from J, with 6 bases in between. This CDR3 comprises 13 residues. Germline V gene lookup returns CDR1 LGHNA and CDR2 YNFKEQ.

The rearrangement uses TRBV4-2 and TRBJ2-3; the D gene is possibly TRBD1 (7 bases). Trimming removed 1 base from V and 2 bases from J, with 22 bases in between. Germline V CDR1 and CDR2: LGHNA, YNFKEQ. The CDR3 sequence is 19 residues long. The CDR3 reads CASSQVQGGRGSSTDTQYF. The CDR3, as DNA: TGTGCCAGCAGCCAAGTGCAGGGGGGCAGGGGGTCCTCCACAGATACGCAGTATTTT.

This clonotype occurred a few times. The chain combines TRBV9 with TRBJ2-4, with 12 nucleotides matching TRBD1. The V gene end was trimmed by 0 bases and the J gene end by 9 bases; junction bases not matched to a gene: 7. CDR1 and CDR2 from the germline V gene are SGDLS and YYNGEE. This CDR3 has 16 amino acids. DNA for the CDR3: TGTGCCAGCAGCGTAGGGAGGGACAGGGGGCGAAGCATTCAGTACTTC. This encodes CASSVGRDRGRSIQYF.